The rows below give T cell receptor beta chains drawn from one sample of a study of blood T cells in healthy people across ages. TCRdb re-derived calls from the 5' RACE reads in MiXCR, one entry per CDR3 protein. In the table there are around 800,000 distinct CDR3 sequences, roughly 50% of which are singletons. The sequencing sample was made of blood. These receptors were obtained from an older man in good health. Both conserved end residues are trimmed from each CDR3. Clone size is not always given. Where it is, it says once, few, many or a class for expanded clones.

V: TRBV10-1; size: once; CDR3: ASSSQPSRPQY
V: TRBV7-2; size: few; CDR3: ASSFQDRVTEAF
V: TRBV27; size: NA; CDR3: ASRSGGGNYGYT
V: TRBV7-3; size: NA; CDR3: ASSLTSSPSNEQY
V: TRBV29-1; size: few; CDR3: SVEAGESYEQY
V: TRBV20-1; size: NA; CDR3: SASRSSVSTDTQY
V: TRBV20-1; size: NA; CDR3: SAPQGIQETQY
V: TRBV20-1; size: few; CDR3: SARVGGEAKNIQY
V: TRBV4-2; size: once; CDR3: ASSQEGSSGANVLT
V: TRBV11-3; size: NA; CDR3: ATSSTSGRGEQY
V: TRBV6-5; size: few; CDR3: ASSYEQNYGYT
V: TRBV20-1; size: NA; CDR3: SASRQGRGEAF
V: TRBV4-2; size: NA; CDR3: ASSQDGLAGVAAAGANVLT
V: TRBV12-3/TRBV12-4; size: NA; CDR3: ATTRRGVLSDTQY
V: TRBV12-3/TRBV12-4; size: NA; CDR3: ASSWGGGPTDTQY
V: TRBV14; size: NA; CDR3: ASSGQGKAPLH
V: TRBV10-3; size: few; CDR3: AITRQGGTGELF
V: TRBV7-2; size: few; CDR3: ASSQQATSTDTQY
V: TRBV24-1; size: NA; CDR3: ATSPGTGTYEQY
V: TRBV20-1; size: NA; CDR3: SASTSGRGTGELF
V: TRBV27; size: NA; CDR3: ASRTGQQAF
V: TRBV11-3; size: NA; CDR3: ASSLESAYEQY
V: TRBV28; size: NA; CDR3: AVGTGTLRGTQY
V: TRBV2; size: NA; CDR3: ASTMQGSQPQH
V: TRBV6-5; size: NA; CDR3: ASSLSGRENIQY
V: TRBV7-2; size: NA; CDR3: ASSSTTGDVPGANVLT
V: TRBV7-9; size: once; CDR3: ASSSDSSGSSYEQY
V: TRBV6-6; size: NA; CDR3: ASSYLAVNEQF
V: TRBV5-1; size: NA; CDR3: ASRAGQSTDTQY
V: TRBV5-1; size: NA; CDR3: ASSHTGFGGANVLT
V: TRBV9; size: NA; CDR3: ASSPLGGPGRLNTEAF
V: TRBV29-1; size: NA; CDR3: SVDGRGEKLF